These 29 T cell receptor beta chains came from one sample sequenced in a study of beta chain features in type 1 diabetes. Every isolated RNA sample was fully reverse transcribed, so sequencing captured expressed TCRB transcripts. TCRdb's copy holds only in-frame clones and misses some; the assay was immunoSEQ multiplex PCR. The table includes 970,000 or so clones, 17% detected once. The sequencing input was naive CD4+ T cells from blood. These receptors all stem from a woman aged 18-29 years in good health.

This clone was detected only a few times. This sequence joins TRBV18 and TRBJ2-7, with 7 bases matching TRBD1. Germline CDR1 KGHSH, CDR2 LQKENI. V lost 3 bases to trimming and J lost 6 bases; unmatched junction nucleotides: 8. The CDR3 length is 14 residues. The CDR3 region is CASSPGTVDSEQYF. CDR3 DNA: TGTGCCAGCTCACCCGGGACAGTGGATTCCGAGCAGTACTTC.

This chain links TRBV19 with TRBJ2-5, with a tentative D call TRBD1 (5 bases). This CDR3 is 14 amino acids long. V was clipped by 3 bases and J by 6 bases, with 14 bases between them. Germline CDR1 is LNHDA and CDR2 is SQIVND (reference sequence). CDR3 protein: CASSITRAEQTQYF. In DNA form, the CDR3 reads TGTGCCAGTAGTATCACCAGGGCGGAACAGACCCAGTACTTC.

The chain links TRBV5-6 to TRBJ1-1, with 9 bases lining up with TRBD1. The CDR3 is 17 amino acids. V lost 5 bases to trimming and J lost 3 bases; unmatched junction nucleotides: 14. Germline loops: CDR1 SGHDT, CDR2 YYEEEE. The CDR3 DNA reads as TGTGCCAGCAGATTGAGGTCGGACAGGGGATTTCACACTGAAGCTTTCTTT. It yields the protein CASRLRSDRGFHTEAFF. Looking up the rest from reference TRBV5-6 and TRBJ1-1 gives the full variable domain: DAGVTQSPTHLIKTRGQQVTLRCSPKSGHDTVSWYQQALGQGPQFIFQYYEEEERQRGNFPDRFSGHQFPNYSSELNVNALLLGDSALYLCASRLRSDRGFHTEAFFGQGTRLTVV.

This clone was seen a handful of times. The rearrangement uses TRBV28 and TRBJ2-6; D might be TRBD1 (6 bases). V gave up 3 bases and J gave up 0 bases, with 15 bases separating them. The CDR3 length is 18 residues. The germline CDR1 and CDR2 sequences are MDHEN and SYDVKM. The DNA of the CDR3 is TGTGCCAGCAGTTTGGGCCGGACAGCTCGCTCTGGGGCCAACGTCCTGACTTTC. Protein product: CASSLGRTARSGANVLTF.

This clone showed up just a few times. V usage is TRBV9 and J usage is TRBJ2-3; either TRBD1 or TRBD2 may fit D (5 bases each). Germline V gives CDR1 SGDLS, CDR2 YYNGEE. The V end lost 4 bases, the J end lost 6 bases, and 15 bases lay between the germline ends. CDR3 length: 14 residues. This CDR3 reads CASSPPGGSDTQYF. The DNA of the CDR3 is TGTGCCAGCAGCCCCCCTGGGGGTTCCGATACGCAGTATTTT.

The chain recombines TRBV7-9 with TRBJ1-2; maybe TRBD1 (5 bases). The CDR3 covers 14 residues. Germline loops: CDR1 SEHNR, CDR2 FQNEAQ (reference sequence). Trimming stripped 0 bases from V and 2 bases from J, with 7 bases between. The CDR3 region is CASSLAGPNYGYTF. The CDR3 nucleotides are TGTGCCAGCAGCTTAGCGGGGCCGAACTATGGCTACACCTTC.

In nucleotides, the CDR3 is TGTGCCAGCAGCGGGGGTGCCGGGCAGGTGCAGTACTTC. Translated: CASSGGAGQVQYF. The chain joins TRBV7-2 to TRBJ2-7; the D gene could be TRBD1 or TRBD2 (5 bases each). With 5 bases removed from V and 9 bases from J, the gap between germline ends came to 17 bases. Looked up from germline, CDR1 is SGHTA and CDR2 is FQGNSA. The CDR3 totals 13 residues.

With regard to this clone: Different DNA sequences within this sample yield the same CDR3. This rearrangement joins TRBV20-1 to TRBJ2-1; no clear D gene. The germline gives CDR1 DFQATT, CDR2 SNEGSKA (reference sequence). This CDR3 is built from 10 residues. The germline V and J ends were trimmed by 4 bases and 6 bases, with 4 bases remaining between them. CDR3 nucleotides: TGCAGTGCTACTTTCAATGAGCAGTTCTTC. Protein product: CSATFNEQFF.

A few counts support this clone. This chain connects TRBV15 to TRBJ2-4; possible D gene TRBD2, 7 bases. V was trimmed by 3 bases and J by 6 bases, leaving 18 bases between them. The CDR3 length is 16 residues. Germline CDR1 reads LNHNV; CDR2 reads YYDKDF (reference sequence). The DNA of the CDR3 is TGTGCCACCAGCAGGGAATCTGGTGGGGGGGCAAACATTCAGTACTTC. Encoded protein: CATSRESGGGANIQYF.

The chain employs TRBV6-5 and TRBJ1-4, with 10 bases that match TRBD1. The CDR3 sequence is 13 residues long. Germline V gives CDR1 MNHEY, CDR2 SVGAGI. V dropped 8 bases and J dropped 6; count of bases not matched to a gene: 3. Here the CDR3 reads CASYGTGDEKLFF. DNA of the CDR3: TGTGCCAGCTACGGGACAGGGGATGAAAAACTGTTTTTT.

This clone was detected only a few times. This chain uses TRBV4-2 with TRBJ2-6; D is unresolved. Trimming took off 0 bases at V and 1 base at J, with 10 bases between the two ends. Germline loops: CDR1 LGHNA, CDR2 YNFKEQ. The CDR3 length is 17 residues. CDR3 coding DNA: TGTGCCAGCAGCCAAGATAACCCGAATTCTGGGGCCAACGTCCTGACTTTC. Translated: CASSQDNPNSGANVLTF.

This clone was seen a handful of times. The chain links TRBV9 to TRBJ2-5; D is unclear. Germline V gives CDR1 SGDLS, CDR2 YYNGEE. The CDR3 is made up of 11 amino acids. V lost 4 bases and J 5 bases, leaving 6 bases between the germline ends. The CDR3 spells CASSMGETQYF. The CDR3 DNA sequence: TGTGCCAGCAGCATGGGGGAGACCCAGTACTTC.

The genes are TRBV19 and TRBJ2-1; TRBD2 aligns across 7 bases. The CDR3 extends over 15 amino acids. Germline assignment: CDR1 LNHDA and CDR2 SQIVND (reference sequence). Unmatched junction bases numbered 6, after V lost 0 bases and J lost 7 bases. This CDR3 is CASSIDARTSNEQFF. The CDR3 DNA reads as TGTGCCAGTAGTATAGATGCCCGGACTAGTAATGAGCAGTTCTTC.

The gene calls are TRBV7-8 and TRBJ2-7; a weak D match, TRBD1 (6 bases). Germline values: CDR1 SGHVS, CDR2 FQNEAQ. The CDR3 has 14 amino acids. Trimming cost V 2 bases and J 2 bases, with 10 bases left between them. The CDR3 here is CASSLQQGPYEQYF. CDR3 nucleotides: TGTGCCAGCAGCTTACAACAGGGCCCCTACGAGCAGTACTTC.

The chain has TRBV7-9 and TRBJ2-7, with 7 bases matching TRBD2. Germline CDR1 is SEHNR and CDR2 is FQNEAQ (reference sequence). The CDR3 length is 16 residues. The V gene end was trimmed by 2 bases and the J gene end by 3 bases; junction bases not matched to a gene: 10. DNA for the CDR3: TGTGCCAGCAGCTTATTCCGGGGGGAAGGAGGCTACGAGCAGTACTTC. This sequence encodes CASSLFRGEGGYEQYF.

This clone was recorded a few times. The rearrangement uses TRBV19 and TRBJ2-7, with a possible D match to TRBD2 (6 bases). The CDR3 covers 15 residues. CDR1 is LNHDA, CDR2 SQIVND, per germline (reference sequence). Between the trimmed V and J ends, which lost 5 bases and 6 bases, there was a span of 20 bases. CDR3 nucleotide sequence: TGTGCCAGTAGTCCCCGGAGGGCCGCAGGGCGCGAGCAGTACTTC. It yields the protein CASSPRRAAGREQYF.

The genes are TRBV19 and TRBJ1-5; D unclear. The CDR3 totals 13 residues. V lost 7 bases, J lost 0 bases, and 7 bases lay in between. Germline assignment: CDR1 LNHDA and CDR2 SQIVND (reference sequence). CDR3 residues: CASTEGSNQPQHF. The CDR3 DNA reads TGTGCCAGTACAGAGGGTAGCAATCAGCCCCAGCATTTT.

In its sample, this clone was seen a few times. The chain is built from TRBV7-9 and TRBJ2-5; D is ambiguous. CDR1 and CDR2 (germline): SEHNR, FQNEAQ (reference sequence). The CDR3 runs 18 residues. Trimming left V 5 bases short and J 1 base short, with 23 bases between. The CDR3 nucleotides read TGTGCCAGCAGCCCCCACCTGTTTGCTCCACTAATCCAAGAGACCCAGTACTTC. Its protein product is CASSPHLFAPLIQETQYF.

A few counts support this clone. This chain links TRBV28 with TRBJ2-5; D is possibly TRBD2 (6 bases). CDR3 length: 13 residues. Trimming removed 6 bases at V and 1 base at J, with 9 bases between. Looked up from germline, CDR1 is MDHEN and CDR2 is SYDVKM. Here the CDR3 reads CASRAGLQETQYF. The CDR3 bases are TGTGCCAGCAGGGCGGGGCTCCAAGAGACCCAGTACTTC.

J is TRBJ1-5 and V is TRBV27; D may be TRBD1 (6 bases). V lost 4 bases, J lost 10 bases, and 17 bases lay in between. Germline values: CDR1 MNHEY, CDR2 SMNVEV (reference sequence). This CDR3 comprises 14 residues. This CDR3 is CASSSQGPGFPQHF. The CDR3 coding sequence is TGTGCCAGCAGTTCCCAGGGGCCTGGGTTCCCCCAGCATTTT.

This rearrangement joins TRBV27 to TRBJ2-3; D ambiguous. The CDR3 runs to 13 residues. The germline V gene has CDR1 MNHEY and CDR2 SMNVEV (reference sequence). V shed 0 bases and J shed 4 bases, with 5 bases lying between them. CDR3 amino acids: CASSLSMADTQYF. The CDR3 nucleotides read TGTGCCAGCAGTTTATCGATGGCAGATACGCAGTATTTT.

This clone showed up just a few times. V is TRBV25-1 and J is TRBJ1-2; D call uncertain. Germline values: CDR1 MGHDK, CDR2 SYGVNS. Trimming removed 5 bases from V and 4 bases from J, with 14 bases in between. This CDR3 region has 14 residues. The CDR3 protein is CASSLMGFSYGYTF. CDR3 DNA: TGTGCCAGCAGTTTAATGGGGTTTAGCTATGGCTACACCTTC.

This rearrangement joins TRBV27 to TRBJ1-5; tentative D call: TRBD1 (5 bases). Trimming cost V 1 base and J 0 bases, with 10 bases left between them. The length of the CDR3 is 16 residues. Germline V gene data show CDR1 as MNHEY and CDR2 as SMNVEV (reference sequence). The CDR3 sequence: CASSLWGPYSNQPQHF. The CDR3 DNA reads TGTGCCAGCAGTTTATGGGGCCCGTATAGCAATCAGCCCCAGCATTTT.

This clone was observed a handful of times. V is TRBV5-4 and J is TRBJ1-3, with a possible D match to TRBD1 (5 bases). Germline CDR1 SGHNT, CDR2 YYREEE (reference sequence). This CDR3 contains 14 residues. V was cut by 3 bases and J by 4 bases, with 11 bases left in between. The CDR3 loop is CASSSGTPGNTIYF. Written as DNA, the CDR3 is TGTGCCAGCAGCTCCGGGACTCCCGGAAACACCATATATTTT.

This clone was counted only a few times. This chain links TRBV6-5 with TRBJ2-2; 9 bases match TRBD2. Germline-derived CDR1 and CDR2 are MNHEY and SVGAGI. This CDR3 contains 15 residues. J lost 0 bases, V lost 7 bases, and 3 bases had no gene match. The CDR3 sequence is CASKLAGSNTGELFF. The CDR3 bases are TGTGCCAGCAAACTAGCGGGTTCGAACACCGGGGAGCTGTTTTTT.

This clone was counted a few times. This same CDR3 is encoded by further DNA sequences in the sample. The V gene is TRBV28, the J gene TRBJ1-2; D gene unclear. The V end lost 3 bases, the J end lost 2 bases, and 10 bases lay between the germline ends. There are 14 residues in the CDR3. Looked up from germline, CDR1 is MDHEN and CDR2 is SYDVKM. This CDR3 reads CASSLGSRNYGYTF. The CDR3 DNA follows: TGTGCCAGCAGTTTGGGCAGCCGGAACTATGGCTACACCTTC.

This clone was recorded a few times. The genes are TRBV7-9 and TRBJ1-3, with D possibly being TRBD1 (5 bases). This CDR3 spans 14 amino acids. In germline, CDR1 is SEHNR, CDR2 FQNEAQ (reference sequence). Trimming pared 0 bases from V and 8 bases from J, leaving 11 bases between. The DNA of the CDR3 is TGTGCCAGCAGCTTAGCGGGGGAGACGGACACCATATATTTT. It specifies CASSLAGETDTIYF.

The J gene is TRBJ2-1, the V gene TRBV4-3; a possible D gene is TRBD1 (5 bases). In germline, CDR1 is LGHNA, CDR2 YSLEER. This CDR3 comprises 16 residues. Trimming took 4 bases from V and 7 from J, leaving 20 bases between them. CDR3 DNA sequence: TGCGCCAGCAGCCTTTGGACACACTCACTACGGAATGAGCAGTTCTTC. This codes for CASSLWTHSLRNEQFF.

This clone was counted a few times. This chain joins TRBV7-9 and TRBJ2-2; D perhaps matches TRBD2 (6 bases). This CDR3 contains 16 residues. Between the trimmed V and J ends, which lost 0 bases and 1 base, there was a span of 9 bases. Germline V lookup: CDR1 SEHNR, CDR2 FQNEAQ (reference sequence). In DNA, the CDR3 is TGTGCCAGCAGCTTAGCCCAGACTAGGAACACCGGGGAGCTGTTTTTT. Protein product: CASSLAQTRNTGELFF.